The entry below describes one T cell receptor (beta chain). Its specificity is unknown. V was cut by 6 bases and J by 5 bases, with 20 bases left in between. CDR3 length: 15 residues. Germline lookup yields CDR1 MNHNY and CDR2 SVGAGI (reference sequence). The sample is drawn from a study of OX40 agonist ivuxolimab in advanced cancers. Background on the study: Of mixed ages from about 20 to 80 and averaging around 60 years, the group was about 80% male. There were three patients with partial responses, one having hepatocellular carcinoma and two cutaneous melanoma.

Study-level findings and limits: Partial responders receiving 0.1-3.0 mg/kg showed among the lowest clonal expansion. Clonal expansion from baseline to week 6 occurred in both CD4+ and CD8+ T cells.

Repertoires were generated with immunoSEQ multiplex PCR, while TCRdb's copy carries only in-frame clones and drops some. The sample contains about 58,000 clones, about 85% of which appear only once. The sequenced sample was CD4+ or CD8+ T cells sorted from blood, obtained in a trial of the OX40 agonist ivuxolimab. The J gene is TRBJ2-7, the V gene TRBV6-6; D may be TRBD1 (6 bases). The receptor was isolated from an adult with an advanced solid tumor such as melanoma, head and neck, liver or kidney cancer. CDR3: CASRSQGNYGHEQYF. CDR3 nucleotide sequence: TGTGCCAGCAGGTCCCAGGGGAATTACGGGCACGAGCAGTACTTC.